Sequencing of this T cell receptor (beta chain) was carried out in a study of circulating tumor DNA in untreated peripheral T-cell lymphoma. Notes on the study in general: Tumor-specific clonotypes: identified in approximately 80% of patients, less than 90% of baseline tissues.

This CDR3 is 16 amino acids long. CDR1 and CDR2 (germline): LNHNV, YYDKDF (reference sequence). V lost 0 bases to trimming and J lost 5 bases; unmatched junction nucleotides: 7. Repertoires were generated with immunoSEQ multiplex PCR, while TCRdb's copy carries only in-frame clones and drops some. The sample lists some 7,000 clones, around 74% occurring once. Tumor tissue was collected at baseline, before treatment began. In this sample, this clone turned up once. Its target is not known. The chain uses TRBV15 and TRBJ2-7; 10 bases fit TRBD1. Sequencing used tumor tissue. This receptor was obtained from a human donor with peripheral T-cell lymphoma. As DNA, the CDR3 is TGTGCCACCAGCAGAGATGGATGGGACAGGGGACACGAGCAGTACTTC. It is translated as CATSRDGWDRGHEQYF. The complete variable domain, with remaining parts taken from reference TRBV15 and TRBJ2-7, reads DAMVIQNPRYQVTQFGKPVTLSCSQTLNHNVMYWYQQKSSQAPKLLFHYYDKDFNNEADTPDNFQSRRPNTSFCFLDIRSPGLGDTAMYLCATSRDGWDRGHEQYFGPGTRLTVT.